The T cell receptor beta chain under discussion was sequenced for a study of shared clonotypes between healthy human individuals (dated by TCRdb to the early 2020s). Study-wide context: The cohort comprised two women and a few men aged 18 to 49 years. Between about 0.94 and 8.9 billion PBMCs per donor were obtained by leukapheresis. To estimate repertoire size and how much clonotype sharing occurs between individuals, the study deeply sequenced the blood TCR repertoires of about five healthy adults. To increase sequencing depth and limit assay-specific biases, different laboratories used diverse techniques to prepare libraries and sequence TCR repertoires. Study-wide findings and limitations: Pairwise subsampling led to the expectation that sequencing depth would affect the degree of clonotype sharing among donors. Because the study included a small number of donors, the genetic and exposure-history diversity represented was limited. Sampling was limited to blood, and TCR repertoires in tissue likely differ from TCR repertoires in blood.

Using the deep immunoSEQ assay, multiplex PCR amplified TCR CDR3 regions from genomic DNA. Extracted genomic DNA from each cell subset was spread evenly across all wells of several immunoSEQ 96-well plates, with each plate serving as a replicate. Each replicate PCR for unsorted PBMC received 250 to 300 ng genomic DNA, equal to 25,000 to 35,000 T cell genomes. Unsorted PBMC genomic DNA was sequenced across ten immunoSEQ deep assay plates. The purified libraries were quantified using a Qubit 3.0 fluorometer, sized with a Bioanalyzer 2100, and then quantified again using the KAPA Library Quantification kit. Every immunoSEQ 96-well plate was sequenced on a dedicated single-read 150-cycle Illumina NextSeq 550 flow cell. On the authors' methods: Because the immunoSEQ output held only junctional sequences and lacked quality scores, the filtering could not match the filtering applied to full-length reads. To assign V/J genes and CDR3, sequences were annotated using PyIR, a Python wrapper for IgBLAST v1.9, with IMGT germline references. Reads were filtered out if the reads had weak V/J assignments (E-value above 1e-6), no CDR3, stop codons, out-of-frame junctions, or ambiguous translated residues. V3J clonotypes were defined by identical inferred V gene, J gene, and CDR3 amino acid sequence. Percentage overlap between repertoires was computed as shared unique clonotypes divided by the size of the smaller repertoire. Repertoire richness was assessed with RTK rarefaction, the Chao1 estimator, and Recon v2.1 estimates of unobserved clonotypes. The immuneACCESS repertoire file appears here via TCRdb, limited to in-frame rearrangements. These files lack a portion of the clones; in checked studies, under half of the deficit traces to unresolved V genes, and the cause of the others is not known. V, J and clone size are taken as reported in that table, and D and trimming were inferred from the DNA itself. Recorded for this sample are about 460,000 clones; approximately 71% of them occurred a single time. The ten biggest clones cover around 12% of the sample.

The V and J ends are trimmed by 0 bases and 2 bases, leaving 19 bases between them. Taken from cysteine to phenylalanine, the CDR3 has 18 residues. The only DNA kept is the CDR3, 54 bases in frame from the first base. CDR1 LGHNA and CDR2 YSLEER are derived from the germline V gene. A single count supports this clone. No cognate antigen has been identified for it. Base qualities are not provided; no much larger clone lies one nucleotide away. The donors were healthy, HIV-negative adults with no recently reported acute infections or vaccinations. Every donor was a Caucasian adult residing in Nashville, Tennessee, USA. For unsorted samples, tens of millions of PBMCs were counted and genomic DNA was extracted with the QIAamp DNA Blood Mini kit. Blood was collected by leukapheresis, and PBMCs were isolated by Ficoll-Histopaque density gradient centrifugation and then cryopreserved in liquid nitrogen vapor phase.

This receptor was taken from a woman in her forties in good health. Some clones in this sample may be carry-over from other donors' samples. Input material: PBMCs. In this chain, TRBV4-3 is recombined with TRBJ1-1; the D gene is not confidently resolved. For the CDR3, the sequence is CASSQDPVFRALNTEAFF. The sequence in DNA is TGCGCCAGCAGCCAAGATCCCGTATTTCGGGCCCTTAACACTGAAGCTTTCTTT.